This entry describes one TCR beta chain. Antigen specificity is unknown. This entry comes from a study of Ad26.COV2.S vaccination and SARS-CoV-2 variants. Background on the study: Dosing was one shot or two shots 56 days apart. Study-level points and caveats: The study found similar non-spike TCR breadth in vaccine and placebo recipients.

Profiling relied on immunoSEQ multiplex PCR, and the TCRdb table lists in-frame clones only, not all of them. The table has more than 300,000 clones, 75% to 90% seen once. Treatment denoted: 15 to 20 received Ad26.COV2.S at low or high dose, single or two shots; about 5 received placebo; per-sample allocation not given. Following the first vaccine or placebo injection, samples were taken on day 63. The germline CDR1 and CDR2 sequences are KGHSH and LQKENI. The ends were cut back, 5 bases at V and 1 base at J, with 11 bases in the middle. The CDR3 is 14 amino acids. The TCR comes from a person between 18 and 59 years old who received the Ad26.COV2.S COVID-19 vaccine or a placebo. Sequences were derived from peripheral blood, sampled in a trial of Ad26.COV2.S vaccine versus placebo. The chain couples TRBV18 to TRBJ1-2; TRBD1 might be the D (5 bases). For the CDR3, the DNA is TGTGCCAGCTCAGGGGGATTACATAACTATGGCTACACCTTC. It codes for CASSGGLHNYGYTF.